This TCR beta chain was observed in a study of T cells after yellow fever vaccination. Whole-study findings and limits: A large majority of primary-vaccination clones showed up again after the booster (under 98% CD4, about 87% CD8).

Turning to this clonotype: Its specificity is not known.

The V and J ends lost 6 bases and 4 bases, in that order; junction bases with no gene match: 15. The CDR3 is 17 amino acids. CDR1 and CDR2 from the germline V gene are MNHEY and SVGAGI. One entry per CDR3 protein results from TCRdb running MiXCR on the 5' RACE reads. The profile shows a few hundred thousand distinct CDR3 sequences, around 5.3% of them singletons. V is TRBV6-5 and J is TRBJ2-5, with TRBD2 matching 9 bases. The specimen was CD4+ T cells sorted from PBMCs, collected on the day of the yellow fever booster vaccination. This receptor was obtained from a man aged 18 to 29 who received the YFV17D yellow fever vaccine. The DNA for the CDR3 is TGTGCCAGCAGCCGGTCTGGGCGGGGGGGCCTAGGAGAGACCCAGTACTTC. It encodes CASSRSGRGGLGETQYF.